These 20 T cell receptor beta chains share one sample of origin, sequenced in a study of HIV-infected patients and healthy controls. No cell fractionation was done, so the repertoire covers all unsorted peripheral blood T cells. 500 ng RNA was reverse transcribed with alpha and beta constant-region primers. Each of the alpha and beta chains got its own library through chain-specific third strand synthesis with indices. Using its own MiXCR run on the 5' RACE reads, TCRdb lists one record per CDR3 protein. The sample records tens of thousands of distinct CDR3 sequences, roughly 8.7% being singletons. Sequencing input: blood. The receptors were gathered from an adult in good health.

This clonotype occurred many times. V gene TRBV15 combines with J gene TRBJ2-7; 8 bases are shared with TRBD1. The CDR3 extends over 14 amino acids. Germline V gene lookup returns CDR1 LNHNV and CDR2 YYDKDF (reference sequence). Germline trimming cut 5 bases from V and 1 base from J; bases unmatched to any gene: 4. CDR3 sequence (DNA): TGTGCCACCAGCGGACAGGGAAGGTCCTACGAGCAGTACTTC. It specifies CATSGQGRSYEQYF.

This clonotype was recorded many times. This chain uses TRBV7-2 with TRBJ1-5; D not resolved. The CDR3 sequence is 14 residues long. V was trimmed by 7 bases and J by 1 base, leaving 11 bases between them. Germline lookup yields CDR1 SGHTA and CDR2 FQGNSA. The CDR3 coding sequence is TGTGCCAGCACCGCGGAGGCCAGCAATCAGCCCCAGCATTTT. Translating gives CASTAEASNQPQHF.

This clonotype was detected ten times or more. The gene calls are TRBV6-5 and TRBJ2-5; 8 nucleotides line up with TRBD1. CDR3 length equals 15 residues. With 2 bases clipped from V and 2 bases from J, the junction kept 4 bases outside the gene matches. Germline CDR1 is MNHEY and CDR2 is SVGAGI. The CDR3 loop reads CASSYGTGLQETQYF. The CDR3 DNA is TGTGCCAGCAGTTACGGGACAGGCCTTCAAGAGACCCAGTACTTC.

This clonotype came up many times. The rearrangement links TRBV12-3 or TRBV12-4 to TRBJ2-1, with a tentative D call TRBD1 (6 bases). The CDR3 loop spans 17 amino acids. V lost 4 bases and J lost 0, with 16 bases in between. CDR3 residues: CASSSPQGPRSYNEQFF. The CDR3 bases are TGTGCCAGCAGTTCGCCGCAGGGGCCCCGCTCCTACAATGAGCAGTTCTTC.

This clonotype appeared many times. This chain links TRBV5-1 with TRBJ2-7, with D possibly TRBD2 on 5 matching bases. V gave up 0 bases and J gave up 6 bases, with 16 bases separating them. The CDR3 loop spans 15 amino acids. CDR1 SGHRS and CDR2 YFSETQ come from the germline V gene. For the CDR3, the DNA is TGCGCCAGCAGCTTGGAAGGGTTCCGGGGAGTCGAGCAGTACTTC. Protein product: CASSLEGFRGVEQYF. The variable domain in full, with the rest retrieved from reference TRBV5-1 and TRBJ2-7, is KAGVTQTPRYLIKTRGQQVTLSCSPISGHRSVSWYQQTPGQGLQFLFEYFSETQRNKGNFPGRFSGRQFSNSRSEMNVSTLELGDSALYLCASSLEGFRGVEQYFGPGTRLTVT.

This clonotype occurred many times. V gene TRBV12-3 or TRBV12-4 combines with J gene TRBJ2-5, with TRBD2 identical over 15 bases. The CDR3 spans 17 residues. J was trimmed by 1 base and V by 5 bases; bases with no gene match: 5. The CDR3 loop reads CASSPGLAGGPQETQYF. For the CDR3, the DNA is TGTGCCAGCAGTCCCGGACTAGCGGGGGGGCCCCAAGAGACCCAGTACTTC.

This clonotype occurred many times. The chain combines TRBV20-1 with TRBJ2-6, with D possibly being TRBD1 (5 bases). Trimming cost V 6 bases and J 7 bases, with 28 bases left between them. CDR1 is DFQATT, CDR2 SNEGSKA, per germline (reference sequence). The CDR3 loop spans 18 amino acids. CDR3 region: CSAHPGHQNTLGANVLTF. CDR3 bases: TGCAGTGCCCACCCCGGACACCAAAACACTCTGGGAGCCAACGTCCTGACTTTC.

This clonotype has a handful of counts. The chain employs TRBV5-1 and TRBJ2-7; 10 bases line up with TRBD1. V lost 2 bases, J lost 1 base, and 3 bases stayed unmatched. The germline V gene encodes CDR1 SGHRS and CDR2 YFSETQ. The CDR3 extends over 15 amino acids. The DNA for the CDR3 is TGCGCCAGCAGCTTCGGGACAGGGGTATCCTACGAGCAGTACTTC. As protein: CASSFGTGVSYEQYF.

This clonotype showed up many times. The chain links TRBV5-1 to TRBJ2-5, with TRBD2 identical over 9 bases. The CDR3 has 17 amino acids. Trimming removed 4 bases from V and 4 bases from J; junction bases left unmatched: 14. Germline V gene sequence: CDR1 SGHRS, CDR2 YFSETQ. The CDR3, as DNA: TGCGCCAGCAGCAGTAATCCTGGAGCGGGGGGAGGAGAGACCCAGTACTTC. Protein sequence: CASSSNPGAGGGETQYF.

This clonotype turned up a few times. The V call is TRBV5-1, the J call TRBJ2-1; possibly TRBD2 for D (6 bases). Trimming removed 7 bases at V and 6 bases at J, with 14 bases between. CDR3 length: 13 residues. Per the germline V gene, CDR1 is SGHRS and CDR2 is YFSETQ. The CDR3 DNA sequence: TGCGCCAGCTGGGACTCGCCGGGCAATGAGCAGTTCTTC. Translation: CASWDSPGNEQFF. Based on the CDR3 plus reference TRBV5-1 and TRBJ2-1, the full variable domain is KAGVTQTPRYLIKTRGQQVTLSCSPISGHRSVSWYQQTPGQGLQFLFEYFSETQRNKGNFPGRFSGRQFSNSRSEMNVSTLELGDSALYLCASWDSPGNEQFFGPGTRLTVL.

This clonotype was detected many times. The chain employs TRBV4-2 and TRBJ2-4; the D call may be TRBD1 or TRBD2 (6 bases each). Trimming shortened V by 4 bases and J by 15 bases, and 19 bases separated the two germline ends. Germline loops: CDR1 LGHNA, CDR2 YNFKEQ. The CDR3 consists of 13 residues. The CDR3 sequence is CASSPGVEGGWYF. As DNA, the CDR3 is TGTGCCAGCAGCCCAGGGGTAGAGGGGGGTTGGTACTTC.

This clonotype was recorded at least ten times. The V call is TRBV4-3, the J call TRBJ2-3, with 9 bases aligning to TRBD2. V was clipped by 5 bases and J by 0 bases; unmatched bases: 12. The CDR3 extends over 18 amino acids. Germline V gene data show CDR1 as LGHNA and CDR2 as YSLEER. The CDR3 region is CASSGWEAGGRSTDTQYF. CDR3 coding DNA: TGCGCCAGCAGCGGGTGGGAGGCGGGGGGGCGGAGCACAGATACGCAGTATTTT.

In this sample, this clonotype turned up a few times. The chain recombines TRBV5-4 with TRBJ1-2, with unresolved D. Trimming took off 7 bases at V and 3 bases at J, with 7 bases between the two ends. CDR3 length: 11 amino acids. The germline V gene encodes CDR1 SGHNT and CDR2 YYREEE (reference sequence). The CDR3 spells CASSADYGYTF. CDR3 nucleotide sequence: TGTGCCAGCTCGGCAGACTATGGCTACACCTTC.

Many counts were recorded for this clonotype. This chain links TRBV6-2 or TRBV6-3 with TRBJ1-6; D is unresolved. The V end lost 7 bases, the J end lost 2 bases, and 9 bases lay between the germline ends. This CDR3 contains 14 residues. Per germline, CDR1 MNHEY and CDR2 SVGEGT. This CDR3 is CASNPDTYNSPLHF. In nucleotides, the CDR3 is TGTGCCAGCAATCCAGACACCTATAATTCACCCCTCCACTTT.

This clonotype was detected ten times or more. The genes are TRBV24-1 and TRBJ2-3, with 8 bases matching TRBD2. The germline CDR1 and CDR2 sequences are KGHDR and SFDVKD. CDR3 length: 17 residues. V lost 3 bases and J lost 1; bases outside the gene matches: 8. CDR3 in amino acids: CATSDAYPAGGTDTQYF. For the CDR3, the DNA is TGTGCCACCAGTGATGCCTATCCAGCGGGGGGCACAGATACGCAGTATTTT.

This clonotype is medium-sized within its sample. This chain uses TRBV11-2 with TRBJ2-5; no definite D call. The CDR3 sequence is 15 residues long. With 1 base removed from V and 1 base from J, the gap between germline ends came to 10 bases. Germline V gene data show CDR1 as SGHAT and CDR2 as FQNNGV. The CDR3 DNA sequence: TGTGCCAGCAGCTTAGCCGCGGAAAGCCAAGAGACCCAGTACTTC. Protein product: CASSLAAESQETQYF. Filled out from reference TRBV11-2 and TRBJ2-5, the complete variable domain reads EAGVAQSPRYKIIEKRQSVAFWCNPISGHATLYWYQQILGQGPKLLIQFQNNGVVDDSQLPKDRFSAERLKGVDSTLKIQPAKLEDSAVYLCASSLAAESQETQYFGPGTRLLVL.

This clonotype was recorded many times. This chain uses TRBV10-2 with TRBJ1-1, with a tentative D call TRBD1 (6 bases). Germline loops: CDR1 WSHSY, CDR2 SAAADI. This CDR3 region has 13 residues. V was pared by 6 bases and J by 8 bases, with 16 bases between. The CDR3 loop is CASRAGTISEAFF. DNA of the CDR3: TGCGCCAGCAGAGCTGGGACAATCTCCGAAGCTTTCTTT.

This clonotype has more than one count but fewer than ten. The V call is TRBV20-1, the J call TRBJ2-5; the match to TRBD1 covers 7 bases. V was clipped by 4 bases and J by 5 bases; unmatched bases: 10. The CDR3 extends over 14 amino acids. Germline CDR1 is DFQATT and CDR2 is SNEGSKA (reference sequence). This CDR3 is CSAILRTGGETQYF. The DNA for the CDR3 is TGCAGTGCTATCCTCCGGACAGGTGGGGAGACCCAGTACTTC.

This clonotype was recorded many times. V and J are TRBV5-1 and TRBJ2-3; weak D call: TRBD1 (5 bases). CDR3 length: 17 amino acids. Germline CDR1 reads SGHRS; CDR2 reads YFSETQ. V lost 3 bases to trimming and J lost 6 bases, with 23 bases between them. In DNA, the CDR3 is TGCGCCAGCAGCTACCAAACGAGTCGGCTGGGGCCGGATACGCAGTATTTT. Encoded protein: CASSYQTSRLGPDTQYF.

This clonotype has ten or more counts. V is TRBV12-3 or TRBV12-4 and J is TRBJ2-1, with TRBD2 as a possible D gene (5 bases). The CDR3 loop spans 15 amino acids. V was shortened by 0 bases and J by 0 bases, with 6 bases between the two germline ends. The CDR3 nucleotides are TGTGCCAGCAGTTTAGCCGGACTCTCCTACAATGAGCAGTTCTTC. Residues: CASSLAGLSYNEQFF.